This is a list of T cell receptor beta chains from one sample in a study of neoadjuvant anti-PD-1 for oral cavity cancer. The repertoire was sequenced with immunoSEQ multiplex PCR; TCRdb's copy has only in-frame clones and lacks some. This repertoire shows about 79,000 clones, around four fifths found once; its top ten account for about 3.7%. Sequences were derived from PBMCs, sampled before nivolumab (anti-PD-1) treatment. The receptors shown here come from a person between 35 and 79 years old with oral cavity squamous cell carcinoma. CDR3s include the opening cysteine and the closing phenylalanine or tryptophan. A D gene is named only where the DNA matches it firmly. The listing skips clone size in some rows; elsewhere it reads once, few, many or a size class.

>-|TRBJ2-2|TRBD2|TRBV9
TGTGCCAGCAGCGTAGAGGGACTAGCGGGCCCTAACGCCGGGGAGCTGTTTTTT
CASSVEGLAGPNAGELFF
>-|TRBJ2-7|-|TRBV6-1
TGTGCCAGCAGGGTGGACGGAGGCTCCTACGAGCAGTACTTC
CASRVDGGSYEQYF
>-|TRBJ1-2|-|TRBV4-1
TGCGCCAGCAGCCAAGCAACAGGGTACTATGGCTACACCTTC
CASSQATGYYGYTF
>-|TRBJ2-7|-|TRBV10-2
TGCGCCAGCAGGGCCGGTGCTTACGAGCAGTACTTC
CASRAGAYEQYF
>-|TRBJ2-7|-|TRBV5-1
TGCGCCAGCAGCTTGGGGAGTAGGGGAACCTACGAGCAGTACTTC
CASSLGSRGTYEQYF
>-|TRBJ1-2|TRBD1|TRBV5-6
TGTGCCAGCAGCTTGGGGGACAGGGAAAACTATGGCTACACCTTC
CASSLGDRENYGYTF
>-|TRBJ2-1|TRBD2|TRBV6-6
TGTGCGGCGGGAGGGTACAATGAGCAGTTCTTC
CAAGGYNEQFF
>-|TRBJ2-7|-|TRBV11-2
TGTGCCAGCAGCTTACAAGGGGCAGCCTACGAGCAGTACTTC
CASSLQGAAYEQYF
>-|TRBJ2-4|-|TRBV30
TGTGCCGGCAGTTCTGTCAAAAACATTCAGTACTTC
CAGSSVKNIQYF
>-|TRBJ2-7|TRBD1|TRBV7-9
TGTGCCAGCAGCTCATCGTCCGGGACAGGGCCCTACGAGCAGTACTTC
CASSSSSGTGPYEQYF
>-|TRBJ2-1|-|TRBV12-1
TGTGCCAGCAGCCCCCCGGGACTCTCCTACAATGAGCAGTTCTTC
CASSPPGLSYNEQFF
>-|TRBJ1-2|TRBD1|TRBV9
TGTGCCAGCAGCGAGGGACAGGGCAGGGGCTACACCTTC
CASSEGQGRGYTF
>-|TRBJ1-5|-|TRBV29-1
TGCAGCGTTGGAGCACAGAAATATCAGCCCCAGCATTTT
CSVGAQKYQPQHF
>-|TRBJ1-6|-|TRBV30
TGTGCCCGCGGACCGGGACGCCATAATTCACCCCTCCACTTT
CARGPGRHNSPLHF
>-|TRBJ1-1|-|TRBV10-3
TGTGCCATCAGTGACCGTGCTGGGGGGAACACTGAAGCTTTCTTT
CAISDRAGGNTEAFF
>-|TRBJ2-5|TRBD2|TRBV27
TGTGCCAGCAGTTTACTAAAGACAGGACTAGCGGGGATAGGTTGGGCCCAAGAGACCCAGTACTTC
CASSLLKTGLAGIGWAQETQYF
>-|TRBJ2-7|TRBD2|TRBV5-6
TGTGCCAGCAGCTTCGGGACTAGCGGCGAGCAGTACTTC
CASSFGTSGEQYF
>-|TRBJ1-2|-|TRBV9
TGTGCCAGCAGCGACCGGGTCTATGGCTACACCTTC
CASSDRVYGYTF
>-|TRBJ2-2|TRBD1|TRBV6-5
TGTGCCAGCAGCCTAGGACAGGGAGGCACCGGGGAGCTGTTTTTT
CASSLGQGGTGELFF
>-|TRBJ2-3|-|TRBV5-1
TGCGCCAGCAGCTTGGCGGACAGCCCCACAGATACGCAGTATTTT
CASSLADSPTDTQYF
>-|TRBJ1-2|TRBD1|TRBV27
TGTGCCTCACAGCCCTTGACAGGGGGCTATAGCTACACCTTC
CASQPLTGGYSYTF
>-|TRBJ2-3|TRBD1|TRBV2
TGTGCCAGCGCCCGGGACAGTAGCACAGATACGCAGTATTTT
CASARDSSTDTQYF
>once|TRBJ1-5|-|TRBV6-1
TGTGCCAGCGGACACGAGGGCAATCAGCCCCAGCATTTT
CASGHEGNQPQHF
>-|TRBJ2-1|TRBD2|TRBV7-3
TGTGCCAGCAGCCCGATTCGGTGGGAGGGCTACAATGAGCAGTTCTTC
CASSPIRWEGYNEQFF
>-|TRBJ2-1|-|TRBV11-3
TGTGCCAGCAGCGCCAGGTCCCCCAATGAGCAGTTCTTC
CASSARSPNEQFF
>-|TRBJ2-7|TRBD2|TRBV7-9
TGTGCCAGCAGCTCCCCCCGGACTAGCGGCTCCTACGAGCAGTACTTC
CASSSPRTSGSYEQYF
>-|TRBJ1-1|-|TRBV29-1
TGCAGCGTTGAAGAAATCGTGGACCCCGCCGTTGCTTTCTTT
CSVEEIVDPAVAFF
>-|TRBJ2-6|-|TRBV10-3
TGTGCCATCAGTCAGCCTTCTGGGGCCAACGTCCTGACTTTC
CAISQPSGANVLTF
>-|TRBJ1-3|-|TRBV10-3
TGTGCCATCAGCACAGGGCTTGGAAACACCATATATTTT
CAISTGLGNTIYF
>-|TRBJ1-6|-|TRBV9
TGTGCCAGCAGCGTAGTCGATGAGGCGTATTCACCCCTCCACTTT
CASSVVDEAYSPLHF
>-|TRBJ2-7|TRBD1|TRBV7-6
TGTGCCAGCAGCTTGTACTTCGGGACAGACTCCTACGAGCAGTACTTC
CASSLYFGTDSYEQYF
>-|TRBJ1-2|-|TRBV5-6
TGTGCCAGCAGCTTTAGGGGGAATTATGGCTACACCTTC
CASSFRGNYGYTF
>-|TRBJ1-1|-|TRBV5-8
TGTGCCAGCAGTACTGTTCCGAACACTGAAGCTTTCTTT
CASSTVPNTEAFF
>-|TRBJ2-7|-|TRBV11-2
TGTGCCAGCAGCTTAGGTGCAGCCTCCTACGAGCAGTACTTC
CASSLGAASYEQYF
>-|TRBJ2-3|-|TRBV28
TGTGCCAGCAGTTTCGGAGGTCGGGGTGGAGGGGCAGATACGCAGTATTTT
CASSFGGRGGGADTQYF
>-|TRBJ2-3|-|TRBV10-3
TGTGCCATCAGTGGACAGATACGCACAGATACGCAGTATTTT
CAISGQIRTDTQYF
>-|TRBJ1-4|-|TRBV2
TGTGCCAGCAGTGAACAGGGCCGAAACAATGAAAAACTGTTTTTT
CASSEQGRNNEKLFF
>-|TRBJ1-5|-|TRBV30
TGTGCCTGGAGCGGGTCCCCCGCGAGCCAGCCCCAGCATTTT
CAWSGSPASQPQHF